Only a few counts were recorded for the clone carrying this T cell receptor beta chain. The antigen is not known. A read error may account for a junction end that differs from germline. The data were produced by immunoSEQ multiplex PCR, yet TCRdb's version contains in-frame clones alone and is incomplete. Among around 62,000 clones listed, 84% were seen once. The source of the sample is a study of OX40 agonist ivuxolimab in advanced cancers. The overall study: The eligibility criteria allowed prior anti-PD-1, anti-PD-L1 or anti-CTLA-4 therapy, and 40% had some.

General study results and limits: The CD4+ and CD8+ T cells in the blood had expanded clonally by week 6 at 0.1 to 3.0 mg/kg.

CDR1 is MNHEY and CDR2 is SMNVEV in the germline V gene (reference sequence). The CDR3 is 15 residues long. This specimen was CD4+ or CD8+ T cells sorted from blood, taken in a trial of the OX40 agonist ivuxolimab. The chain uses TRBV27 and TRBJ1-2; no clear D gene. The origin of this receptor is an adult with an advanced solid tumor such as melanoma, head and neck, liver or kidney cancer. The CDR3 sequence is CASSLSGGVNYGYTF. CDR3 nucleotides: TGTGCCAGCAGTCTATCTGGTGGAGTCAACTATGGCTACACCTTC.